This T cell receptor (beta chain) was documented in a study of T cells in localized non-small cell lung cancer. The study, taken as a whole, reports: Greater blood T cell density accompanied longer overall survival. Adjacent lung held a median roughly 50 of the top 100 tumor clones. Sequencing covered just one tumor region, so heterogeneity cannot be ruled out. Uninvolved adjacent lung, not tumor, had the highest T cell clonality.

Notes on this clone: The antigen remains undetermined.

Data came from immunoSEQ multiplex PCR; TCRdb stores just in-frame clones and leaves some out. The table lists some 1,000 clones, 15% to 20% of them singletons. The clonotype originates from a female donor over 55 with stage II squamous cell lung carcinoma. Sequenced material: normal lung tissue next to the tumor, taken before any cancer treatment.

CDR3 bases: TGTGCCAGCAGCCCACAGGGGAATGAAAAACTGTTTTTT. This codes for CASSPQGNEKLFF. This rearrangement joins TRBV7-2 to TRBJ1-4; 7 bases map to TRBD1. CDR1 SGHTA and CDR2 FQGNSA come from the germline V gene. J gave up 5 bases and V 5 bases, and 2 bases lay outside the gene matches. The CDR3 is made up of 13 amino acids.